This T cell receptor (delta chain) was profiled in a study of Vδ1+ human thymocytes. Between about 97% and 99.6% of sorted thymocytes were Vdelta1+. Germline V gene lookup returns CDR1 TSWWSYY and CDR2 QGS. Trimming took off 3 bases at V and 0 bases at J, with 29 bases between the two ends. The CDR3 runs 21 residues. Study findings and constraints: Thymic TRG and TRD repertoires appeared highly polyclonal, with Gaussian CDR3 length distributions.

This clone was counted a few times. As yet, its antigen is unknown. Sequences come from RNA converted to cDNA by reverse transcription. Pooled V-gene forward primers with one constant-region reverse primer generated the CDR3 amplicons by multiplex PCR. TCRdb repeated clone calling on the multiplex PCR reads with CATT. The sample lists roughly 55,000 delta-chain clones; around 15% were seen once. This clonotype originated in a boy in the first two years of life who had congenital heart surgery. Sequenced material: Vdelta1+ gamma-delta thymocytes from the thymus. This sample's subset: FACS-sorted CD3+ TCRalphabeta- TCRVdelta1+ TCRVdelta2- thymocytes. The rearrangement uses TRDV1 and TRDJ1; D is possibly TRDD3 (6 bases). Written as DNA, the CDR3 is TGTGCTCTTGGGGATCCGCCGCCAATTCTCCCTGGGGATGGGTACACCGATAAACTCATCTTT. Translation: CALGDPPPILPGDGYTDKLIF.